Listed here are 28 T cell receptor beta chains from one sample, sequenced in a study of blood T cell repertoires in COVID-19. Clones were sequenced by immunoSEQ multiplex PCR, and TCRdb holds only the in-frame ones, with some missing. The table records about 150,000 clones, more than 85% of them present only once. Sequenced: peripheral blood. The receptors were gathered from a man in his sixties with active or convalescent COVID-19.

The chain uses TRBV28 and TRBJ1-3; D might be TRBD1 (6 bases). V gave up 2 bases and J gave up 0 bases, with 11 bases separating them. Germline CDR1 is MDHEN and CDR2 is SYDVKM. CDR3 length: 16 residues. The CDR3 bases are TGTGCCAGCAGTTTAAGCACAGGGAGCTCTGGAAACACCATATATTTT. Encoded protein: CASSLSTGSSGNTIYF.

The DNA of the CDR3 is TGTGCCAGCAGTTTAGGGGCCCAGGGTACGCAGTATTTT. Translating it yields CASSLGAQGTQYF. This sequence joins TRBV28 and TRBJ2-3; D might be TRBD1 (5 bases). Germline V gene sequence: CDR1 MDHEN, CDR2 SYDVKM. Trimming pared 2 bases from V and 8 bases from J, leaving 11 bases between. This CDR3 region has 13 residues.

This clone has a single count. The chain joins TRBV24-1 to TRBJ2-7; maybe TRBD1 (6 bases). Germline CDR1 and CDR2: KGHDR and SFDVKD. The CDR3 totals 16 residues. V was shortened by 1 base and J by 7 bases, with 19 bases between the two germline ends. CDR3 DNA: TGTGCCACCAGTGATTTCGCGGCAGGGGCCCAGGGTGAGCAGTACTTC. Translation gives CATSDFAAGAQGEQYF.

The CDR3 here is CASGTGGYEQYF. The CDR3 DNA reads TGTGCCAGCGGGACAGGGGGCTACGAGCAGTACTTC. The genes are TRBV28 and TRBJ2-7, with 11 bases identical to TRBD1. V shed 8 bases, J shed 3 bases, and the junction held 0 bases outside the gene matches. Germline V gene data show CDR1 as MDHEN and CDR2 as SYDVKM. The CDR3 loop spans 12 amino acids.

This clone has a handful of counts. The J gene is TRBJ1-5, the V gene TRBV18, with 7 bases matching TRBD1. Germline V lookup: CDR1 KGHSH, CDR2 LQKENI. The V segment lost 4 bases and the J segment 5 bases; nucleotides outside the gene matches: 2. The CDR3 spans 13 residues. The CDR3 nucleotides are TGTGCCAGCTCACAGGACAGGCATCAGCCCCAGCATTTT. It codes for CASSQDRHQPQHF.

The chain carries TRBV18 and TRBJ2-2; D is undetermined. The CDR3 length is 16 residues. V was clipped by 3 bases and J by 3 bases, with 14 bases between them. Germline V CDR1 and CDR2: KGHSH, LQKENI. The CDR3 loop is CASSPPLGRHTGELFF. CDR3 coding DNA: TGTGCCAGCTCACCTCCGCTAGGTCGTCACACCGGGGAGCTGTTTTTT.

The V gene is TRBV2, the J gene TRBJ2-2; 9 bases are a match to TRBD2. CDR1 is SNHLY and CDR2 is FYNNEI in the germline V gene. The CDR3 sequence is 15 residues long. The V and J ends lost 7 bases and 3 bases, in that order; junction bases with no gene match: 6. This CDR3 is CASKASGVYTGELFF. The CDR3 nucleotides read TGTGCCAGCAAGGCTAGCGGGGTGTACACCGGGGAGCTGTTTTTT. The full variable domain, its missing parts supplied by reference TRBV2 and TRBJ2-2, is EPEVTQTPSHQVTQMGQEVILRCVPISNHLYFYWYRQILGQKVEFLVSFYNNEISEKSEIFDDQFSVERPDGSNFTLKIRSTKLEDSAMYFCASKASGVYTGELFFGEGSRLTVL.

The rearrangement uses TRBV11-3 and TRBJ2-1, with 10 nucleotides matching TRBD2. This CDR3 is 17 amino acids long. The trim removed 4 bases at V and 1 base at J, leaving 7 bases unmatched. Per germline, CDR1 SGHNT and CDR2 YENEEA. CDR3 bases: TGTGCCAGCAGCTCCACTAGCGGGATCTTTTCCTACAATGAGCAGTTCTTC. Translation: CASSSTSGIFSYNEQFF. Filled out from reference TRBV11-3 and TRBJ2-1, the complete variable domain reads EAGVVQSPRYKIIEKKQPVAFWCNPISGHNTLYWYLQNLGQGPELLIRYENEEAVDDSQLPKDRFSAERLKGVDSTLKIQPAELGDSAVYLCASSSTSGIFSYNEQFFGPGTRLTVL.

This chain connects TRBV14 to TRBJ1-3; D is unclear. The CDR3 covers 13 residues. V was cut by 5 bases and J by 0 bases, with 5 bases left in between. CDR1 SGHDN and CDR2 FVKESK come from the germline V gene. The CDR3, as DNA: TGTGCCAGCAGCGCGGCCTCTGGAAACACCATATATTTT. Translated, it gives CASSAASGNTIYF. Using reference TRBV14 and TRBJ1-3 for the parts outside the CDR3, the full variable domain is EAGVTQFPSHSVIEKGQTVTLRCDPISGHDNLYWYRRVMGKEIKFLLHFVKESKQDESGMPNNRFLAERTGGTYSTLKVQPAELEDSGVYFCASSAASGNTIYFGEGSWLTVV.

V is TRBV29-1 and J is TRBJ1-5; the D gene is possibly TRBD1 (6 bases). Trimming removed 3 bases from V and 2 bases from J, with 8 bases in between. The V gene's germline CDR1 is SQVTM and CDR2 ANQGSEA. The CDR3 covers 13 residues. The CDR3 loop reads CSVEAGGNQPQHF. The CDR3 nucleotides are TGCAGCGTTGAGGCAGGGGGCAATCAGCCCCAGCATTTT.

This rearrangement joins TRBV7-9 to TRBJ2-3, with D possibly matching TRBD2 (5 bases). Germline V CDR1 and CDR2: SEHNR, FQNEAQ (reference sequence). The CDR3 loop spans 14 amino acids. Trimming left V 5 bases short and J 0 bases short, with 9 bases between. The CDR3 sequence: CASSPGLSTDTQYF. CDR3 bases: TGTGCCAGCAGCCCCGGACTGAGCACAGATACGCAGTATTTT. Looking up the rest from reference TRBV7-9 and TRBJ2-3 gives the full variable domain: DTGVSQNPRHKITKRGQNVTFRCDPISEHNRLYWYRQTLGQGPEFLTYFQNEAQLEKSRLLSDRFSAERPKGSFSTLEIQRTEQGDSAMYLCASSPGLSTDTQYFGPGTRLTVL.

The gene calls are TRBV12-5 and TRBJ2-3; 9 nucleotides line up with TRBD2. This CDR3 region has 14 residues. Trimming cost V 3 bases and J 3 bases; bases outside gene matches: 1. Germline CDR1 reads LGHNT; CDR2 reads FRNRAP. The chain's CDR3 is CASGFAGGTDTQYF. The CDR3 coding sequence is TGTGCTAGTGGTTTTGCGGGAGGGACAGATACGCAGTATTTT.

The V gene is TRBV5-1, the J gene TRBJ2-2, with D unresolved. The germline V and J ends were trimmed by 5 bases and 0 bases, with 11 bases remaining between them. Germline V gene data show CDR1 as SGHRS and CDR2 as YFSETQ. The CDR3 sequence is 15 residues long. The chain's CDR3 is CASSGLISNTGELFF. The CDR3, as DNA: TGCGCCAGCAGTGGCCTCATATCGAACACCGGGGAGCTGTTTTTT.

A few counts support this clone. The chain carries TRBV19 and TRBJ1-2; TRBD1 aligns across 11 bases. The ends lost 5 bases at V and 2 bases at J; junction bases unmatched: 10. This CDR3 contains 17 residues. The germline CDR1 and CDR2 sequences are LNHDA and SQIVND (reference sequence). The CDR3 region is CASSLRTGGGGNYGYTF. CDR3 sequence (DNA): TGTGCCAGTAGTCTTCGGACAGGGGGCGGTGGAAACTATGGCTACACCTTC.

This clone came up a few times. The chain employs TRBV28 and TRBJ1-1, with TRBD1 matching 9 bases. CDR3 length equals 15 residues. J lost 4 bases, V lost 3 bases, and 6 bases had no gene match. Germline CDR1 and CDR2: MDHEN and SYDVKM. CDR3: CASSFSGTGSTEAFF. The CDR3 nucleotides read TGTGCCAGCAGTTTCAGCGGGACAGGGAGCACTGAAGCTTTCTTT.

This chain links TRBV18 with TRBJ2-3; D might be TRBD1 (7 bases). This CDR3 has 15 residues. Trimming left V 3 bases short and J 1 base short, with 11 bases between. CDR1 is KGHSH, CDR2 LQKENI, per germline. The CDR3 loop reads CASSPSGQGTDTQYF. DNA of the CDR3: TGTGCCAGCTCACCTAGCGGACAGGGCACAGATACGCAGTATTTT. The complete variable domain, with remaining parts taken from reference TRBV18 and TRBJ2-3, reads NAGVMQNPRHLVRRRGQEARLRCSPMKGHSHVYWYRQLPEEGLKFMVYLQKENIIDESGMPKERFSAEFPKEGPSILRIQQVVRGDSAAYFCASSPSGQGTDTQYFGPGTRLTVL.

The genes are TRBV5-3 and TRBJ1-6; unclear D gene. TRBV5-3 belongs to the ORF category, with a function that is uncertain. The CDR3 covers 15 residues. V dropped 2 bases and J dropped 4 bases, with 10 bases sitting between them. The CDR3 bases are TGTGCCAGAAGCTTATCGGGGAGTTATAATTCACCCCTCCACTTT. Translation: CARSLSGSYNSPLHF.

The V call is TRBV28, the J call TRBJ1-5; 7 bases are shared with TRBD1. Germline V lookup: CDR1 MDHEN, CDR2 SYDVKM. The trim removed 8 bases at V and 4 bases at J, leaving 8 bases unmatched. This CDR3 comprises 14 residues. DNA for the CDR3: TGTGCCAGCGTAACATCAGGGGGAAATCAGCCCCAGCATTTT. Residues: CASVTSGGNQPQHF.

The chain carries TRBV6-6 and TRBJ2-2; D gene ambiguous. V was clipped by 5 bases and J by 6 bases, with 7 bases between them. Germline V gene lookup returns CDR1 MNHNY and CDR2 SVGAGI (reference sequence). This CDR3 spans 12 amino acids. The DNA of the CDR3 is TGTGCCAGCAGTCCCGGAGCCGGGGAGCTGTTTTTT. It yields the protein CASSPGAGELFF.

This clone was observed once. The rearrangement joins TRBV7-2 to TRBJ2-2, with D possibly being TRBD2 (6 bases). Trimming removed 5 bases at V and 5 bases at J, with 15 bases between. Germline V gene lookup returns CDR1 SGHTA and CDR2 FQGNSA. The CDR3 consists of 15 residues. CDR3 sequence: CASSRDGSGTGELFF. The CDR3 DNA sequence: TGTGCCAGCAGCCGGGACGGGAGTGGGACCGGGGAGCTGTTTTTT.

The chain combines TRBV3-1 (or the pseudogene TRBV3-2) with TRBJ1-5; TRBD1 matches at 9 bases. With 2 bases clipped from V and 4 bases from J, the junction kept 3 bases outside the gene matches. CDR3 size: 15 residues. Germline CDR1 LGHDT, CDR2 YNNKEL (reference sequence). For the CDR3, the DNA is TGTGCCAGCAGCCAAACCGGGACAGGGAATCAGCCCCAGCATTTT. Protein product: CASSQTGTGNQPQHF.

V usage is TRBV3-1 (or the pseudogene TRBV3-2) and J usage is TRBJ2-1; 8 bases are a match to TRBD1. CDR1 and CDR2 from the germline V gene are LGHDT and YNNKEL (reference sequence). CDR3 length equals 12 residues. With 5 bases clipped from V and 7 bases from J, the junction kept 1 base outside the gene matches. CDR3 amino acids: CASSTGGNEQFF. The CDR3 region has the DNA TGTGCCAGCAGCACAGGGGGAAATGAGCAGTTCTTC.

This clone came up once. The chain is built from TRBV7-3 and TRBJ2-7; perhaps TRBD2 as D (6 bases). The CDR3 contains 11 residues. V lost 5 bases and J 12 bases, leaving 14 bases between the germline ends. CDR1 is SGHTA, CDR2 FQGTGA, per germline. This chain's CDR3 is CASSPRGSRYF. The DNA of the CDR3 is TGTGCCAGCAGCCCTCGGGGGAGCCGGTACTTC. Together with reference TRBV7-3 and TRBJ2-7, the CDR3 gives the full variable domain: GAGVSQTPSNKVTEKGKYVELRCDPISGHTALYWYRQSLGQGPEFLIYFQGTGAADDSGLPNDRFFAVRPEGSVSTLKIQRTERGDSAVYLCASSPRGSRYFGPGTRLTVT.

The chain recombines TRBV7-9 with TRBJ2-4; weak D call: TRBD1 (6 bases). The V gene's germline CDR1 is SEHNR and CDR2 FQNEAQ (reference sequence). Trimming took off 0 bases at V and 4 bases at J, with 10 bases between the two ends. This CDR3 region has 15 residues. The CDR3 DNA reads as TGTGCCAGCAGCTTAGCACAGGGTTATAAAAACATTCAGTACTTC. This gives the protein CASSLAQGYKNIQYF. Combining the CDR3 with reference TRBV7-9 and TRBJ2-4 gives the whole variable domain DTGVSQNPRHKITKRGQNVTFRCDPISEHNRLYWYRQTLGQGPEFLTYFQNEAQLEKSRLLSDRFSAERPKGSFSTLEIQRTEQGDSAMYLCASSLAQGYKNIQYFGAGTRLSVL.

This clone was seen a few times. V is TRBV28 and J is TRBJ1-1; the D is unclear. This CDR3 is built from 14 residues. Trimming shortened V by 7 bases and J by 8 bases, and 20 bases separated the two germline ends. The germline V gene has CDR1 MDHEN and CDR2 SYDVKM. The CDR3 region has the DNA TGTGCCAGCACCGAATCCCTTTCCAGGAGGGAAGCTTTCTTT. It translates to CASTESLSRREAFF.

The V and J genes are TRBV6-1 and TRBJ1-5, with 11 bases lining up with TRBD1. V lost 2 bases, J lost 7 bases, and 13 bases stayed unmatched. Germline CDR1 is MNHNS and CDR2 is SASEGT. The CDR3 runs to 18 residues. DNA of the CDR3: TGTGCCAGCAGTGAAATGAGGGGATACGGGACAGGGGGACAGCCCCAGCATTTT. Protein: CASSEMRGYGTGGQPQHF.

V and J are TRBV6-5 and TRBJ1-3; the D is unclear. This CDR3 is 15 amino acids long. Trimming shortened V by 2 bases and J by 4 bases, and 12 bases separated the two germline ends. Germline loops: CDR1 MNHEY, CDR2 SVGAGI. DNA of the CDR3: TGTGCCAGCAGTTACGGGCTACCCTCGGGAAACACCATATATTTT. Translated: CASSYGLPSGNTIYF.

The chain employs TRBV5-8 and TRBJ2-7, with 8 bases fitting TRBD1. Looked up from germline, CDR1 is SGHTS and CDR2 is YDEGEE. V trimming: 4 bases; J trimming: 3 bases; junction bases outside the gene matches: 3. CDR3 length: 13 residues. As DNA, the CDR3 is TGTGCCAGCAGCAGGGGGACAGGCTACGAGCAGTACTTC. Translated, it gives CASSRGTGYEQYF.